These 16 T cell receptor beta chains came from one sample sequenced in a study of T cells in women clearing cervical HPV infection. Sequencing used immunoSEQ multiplex PCR; TCRdb keeps in-frame clones, though not all of them. The sample features around 31,000 clones, with 4.2% in its top ten. Sequencing was done on a sample of blood buffy coat. These receptor sequences come from a woman between 18 and 75 years old with a cervical HPV16 infection that either progressed to CIN3+ or cleared (not recorded which).

Notes on this clone: The read finishes 3 residues shy of the CDR3 end, and the germline J gene is used to complete it. The J gene is TRBJ2-1, the V gene TRBV7-1; 11 nucleotides align to TRBD2. TRBV7-1 is an ORF; its function is uncertain. With 3 bases clipped from V and 7 bases from J, the junction kept 20 bases outside the gene matches. There are 20 residues in the CDR3. The CDR3 bases that were read are TGTGCCAGCAGCTCGAATCCTTCCGGGACTAGCGGAAACCCTGGGAATGAG. Translating gives CASSSNPSGTSGNPGNE. The whole CDR3 sequence is CASSSNPSGTSGNPGNEQFF.

On this clone itself: The read falls 3 residues short of the CDR3 end, and the missing part is taken from the germline J gene. This chain links TRBV6-2 or TRBV6-3 with TRBJ2-7; D remains unclear. V was trimmed by 7 bases and J by 0 bases, leaving 7 bases between them. Germline V gene lookup returns CDR1 MNHEY and CDR2 SVGEGT. The length of the CDR3 is 12 residues. The CDR3 is CASTQDSYEQYF. CDR3 DNA (partial): TGTGCCAGCACCCAGGACTCCTACGAG.

Comment on this clone: The read terminates 3 residues before the CDR3 end, so the remaining end is supplied by the germline J gene. V and J are TRBV6-2 or TRBV6-3 and TRBJ2-7, with D hard to call. Trimming cost V 6 bases and J 2 bases, with 17 bases left between them. The germline V gene encodes CDR1 MNHEY and CDR2 SVGEGT. CDR3 length: 15 amino acids. Incomplete CDR3 DNA: TGTGCCAGCAGCAAAATAGGGTCGAGGACCTACGAG. It is translated as CASSKIGSRTYE. The whole CDR3 is CASSKIGSRTYEQYF.

Comments on this clone: The read ends 3 residues early relative to the CDR3; the germline J gene fills the gap. The V gene is TRBV6-2 or TRBV6-3, the J gene TRBJ2-1, with 14 positions matching TRBD2. Germline V lookup: CDR1 MNHEY, CDR2 SVGEGT. The CDR3 is 14 amino acids. Losses at the gene ends were 8 bases for V and 7 bases for J; bases not matched to a gene: 4. The CDR3 protein is CASERLAGGNEQFF. Incomplete CDR3 DNA: TGTGCCAGCGAGCGACTAGCGGGGGGGAATGAG.

A remark on this clone: The read comes to an end 3 residues before the CDR3 does, leaving the germline J gene to fill in the end. V gene TRBV30 combines with J gene TRBJ1-3; 9 bases align to TRBD1. The junction had 5 bases not matched to a gene; V was cut back by 3 bases and J by 2 bases. Germline CDR1 and CDR2: GTSNPN and SVGIG (reference sequence). This CDR3 has 15 residues. Here the CDR3 reads CAWRVQGAPGNTIYF. CDR3 DNA, as far as it was read: TGTGCCTGGAGGGTACAGGGGGCTCCTGGAAACACC.

Remarks on this clone: The read comes to an end 3 residues before the CDR3 does, leaving the germline J gene to fill in the end. V and J are TRBV10-3 and TRBJ2-1; weak D call: TRBD2 (6 bases). Germline CDR1 and CDR2: ENHRY and SYGVKD. V shed 3 bases and J shed 0 bases, with 15 bases lying between them. CDR3 length: 17 residues. CDR3 sequence reads: CAISEGERAGSYNEQFF. CDR3 bases read: TGTGCCATCAGTGAAGGTGAAAGAGCGGGCTCCTACAATGAG.

Concerning this clone itself: The read gets to within 3 residues of the CDR3 end, and the germline J gene fills in the rest. The chain is built from TRBV2 and TRBJ1-2; D is perhaps TRBD1 (5 bases). The germline V gene encodes CDR1 SNHLY and CDR2 FYNNEI. V lost 3 bases to trimming and J lost 3 bases, with 8 bases between them. CDR3 length equals 13 residues. CDR3 DNA (partial): TGTGCCAGCAGTGAGCGGGGGTACTATGGC. Translated, it gives CASSERGYYG. The CDR3 as a whole reads CASSERGYYGYTF. Full variable domain (rest looked up from reference TRBV2 and TRBJ1-2): EPEVTQTPSHQVTQMGQEVILRCVPISNHLYFYWYRQILGQKVEFLVSFYNNEISEKSEIFDDQFSVERPDGSNFTLKIRSTKLEDSAMYFCASSERGYYGYTFGSGTRLTVV.

On this clone: The sequence runs out 3 residues before the end of the CDR3; the remainder is reconstructed from the germline J gene. The J gene is TRBJ2-2, the V gene TRBV19; weak D call: TRBD1 (5 bases). The CDR3 runs to 14 residues. V was trimmed by 9 bases and J by 0 bases, leaving 11 bases between them. Germline assignment: CDR1 LNHDA and CDR2 SQIVND (reference sequence). The part of the CDR3 DNA that was read is TGTGCCAGCTCGACAGCCGCGAACACCGGGGAG. Translated: CASSTAANTGE. The whole CDR3 region reads CASSTAANTGELFF.

With respect to this clone: From the germline J gene comes the end of the CDR3, since the read stops 3 residues before it. The genes are TRBV20-1 and TRBJ1-4, with a possible D match to TRBD1 (6 bases). Germline CDR1 reads DFQATT; CDR2 reads SNEGSKA (reference sequence). The CDR3 runs 14 residues. Trimming left V 5 bases short and J 3 bases short, with 13 bases between. Incomplete CDR3 DNA: TGCAGTGCTTCGGACAGTTCGGCTAATGAAAAA. Its translation: CSASDSSANEK. The whole CDR3 sequence reads CSASDSSANEKLFF.

Note on this clone: The read comes to an end 3 residues before the CDR3 does, leaving the germline J gene to fill in the end. The rearrangement links TRBV5-6 to TRBJ2-5; tentatively, D is TRBD2 (5 bases). The V gene lost 5 bases and the J gene lost 5 bases, with 16 bases spanning the gap. The germline CDR1 and CDR2 sequences are SGHDT and YYEEEE. The CDR3 has 14 residues. The DNA read from the CDR3 is TGTGCCAGCAGTTCTCCCGGGGTTCTCGAGACC. Amino acids: CASSSPGVLET. The CDR3 in full is CASSSPGVLETQYF.

In regard to this clone: The CDR3 is cut off 3 residues early in the read; its end comes from the germline J gene. V is TRBV4-2 and J is TRBJ2-3; 9 positions agree with TRBD2. The CDR3 has 16 residues. Germline CDR1 and CDR2: LGHNA and YNFKEQ. V shed 0 bases and J 4 bases; nucleotides not matched to a gene: 5. CDR3 bases read: TGTGCCAGCAGCCAAGAGTTTAGCGGGGGTGCAGATACG. Translating it yields CASSQEFSGGADT. In full, the CDR3 reads CASSQEFSGGADTQYF.

A note on this clone: The read falls 3 residues short of the CDR3 end, and the missing part is taken from the germline J gene. The gene calls are TRBV19 and TRBJ2-1, with D possibly matching TRBD1 (5 bases). This CDR3 contains 16 residues. The V end was cut by 8 bases, the J end by 6 bases, with 23 bases between. In germline, CDR1 is LNHDA, CDR2 SQIVND (reference sequence). CDR3 DNA (partial): TGTGCCAGTTCAAAGGCCCCAGGGATCGCAAGCAATGAG. It encodes CASSKAPGIASNE. The entire CDR3 protein reads CASSKAPGIASNEQFF.

About this clone: The read falls 3 residues short of the CDR3 end, and the missing part is taken from the germline J gene. This chain joins TRBV18 and TRBJ1-1; TRBD1 matches at 7 bases. The CDR3 is made up of 12 amino acids. CDR1 is KGHSH, CDR2 LQKENI, per germline. The junction had 6 bases not matched to a gene; V was cut back by 7 bases and J by 7 bases. CDR3 protein: CASFLYRGEAFF. CDR3 DNA, as far as it was read: TGTGCCAGCTTTCTCTACAGGGGTGAA.

About this clone: The read terminates 3 residues before the CDR3 end, so the remaining end is supplied by the germline J gene. The V call is TRBV10-3, the J call TRBJ1-1; D gene unclear. Germline V gene lookup returns CDR1 ENHRY and CDR2 SYGVKD. V was trimmed by 7 bases and J by 1 base, leaving 10 bases between them. The CDR3 sequence is 13 residues long. The CDR3 reads CAIKRDRNTEAFF. The CDR3 bases that were read are TGTGCCATCAAGCGGGATAGGAACACTGAA.

On this clone itself: The sequenced fragment ends 3 residues before the CDR3 boundary, so the rest is inferred from the germline J gene. The chain recombines TRBV7-3 with TRBJ2-3; the D gene is possibly TRBD2 (5 bases). V was shortened by 5 bases and J by 8 bases, with 14 bases between the two germline ends. The CDR3 consists of 13 residues. Germline assignment: CDR1 SGHTA and CDR2 FQGTGA. CDR3 region: CASSGGPMVTQYF. The CDR3 DNA, read in part, is TGTGCCAGCAGCGGCGGGCCGATGGTTACG. Complete variable domain (other parts from reference TRBV7-3 and TRBJ2-3): GAGVSQTPSNKVTEKGKYVELRCDPISGHTALYWYRQSLGQGPEFLIYFQGTGAADDSGLPNDRFFAVRPEGSVSTLKIQRTERGDSAVYLCASSGGPMVTQYFGPGTRLTVL.

For this clone: The CDR3 extends 3 residues past the end of the read, so its final part is completed from the germline J gene. The chain couples TRBV11-1 to TRBJ1-2, with 7 bases that match TRBD1. The CDR3 runs to 13 residues. Germline values: CDR1 SGHAT, CDR2 FQDESV (reference sequence). The V and J ends lost 3 bases and 4 bases, in that order; junction bases with no gene match: 2. CDR3 DNA, as far as it was read: TGTGCCAGCAGCTTGGGACAGACCTATGGC. Protein sequence: CASSLGQTYG. In full, the CDR3 is CASSLGQTYGYTF.